The 22 T cell receptor beta chains below all came from one sample that was sequenced in a study of control samples from healthy donors and cancer patients. Profiled with immunoSEQ multiplex PCR; TCRdb holds only in-frame clones, not every one. Of tens of thousands of clones listed, 85% are singletons. Sequenced sample: blood. The receptors come from a man between 25 and 39 years old in good health.

This rearrangement joins TRBV6-6 to TRBJ2-6, with 7 bases that match TRBD1. The CDR3 consists of 17 residues. V was clipped by 5 bases and J by 0 bases; unmatched bases: 7. Germline assignment: CDR1 MNHNY and CDR2 SVGAGI (reference sequence). The CDR3 loop is CASSPRDSLSGANVLTF. CDR3 bases: TGTGCCAGCAGTCCCCGGGACAGCCTCTCTGGGGCCAACGTCCTGACTTTC.

The CDR3 reads CASSLGQGSEKLFF. As DNA, the CDR3 is TGCGCCAGCAGCTTGGGCCAGGGAAGTGAAAAACTGTTTTTT. The chain combines TRBV5-1 with TRBJ1-4; possibly TRBD1 for D (5 bases). This CDR3 comprises 14 residues. Germline values: CDR1 SGHRS, CDR2 YFSETQ. V was cut by 0 bases and J by 7 bases, with 10 bases left in between.

The chain links TRBV28 to TRBJ1-2; D is unresolved. CDR1 is MDHEN and CDR2 is SYDVKM in the germline V gene. V was pared by 8 bases and J by 7 bases, with 11 bases between. This CDR3 region has 11 residues. The CDR3, as DNA: TGTGCCAGCTCGAGGCAGGCTGGCTACACCTTC. Amino acid sequence: CASSRQAGYTF.

The chain recombines TRBV5-1 with TRBJ2-7, with D uncertain. Trimming removed 1 base at V and 4 bases at J, with 9 bases between. Germline CDR1 reads SGHRS; CDR2 reads YFSETQ. The CDR3 totals 13 residues. Written as DNA, the CDR3 is TGCGCCAGCAGCTTGTCGACCGAGTACGAGCAGTACTTC. Its protein product is CASSLSTEYEQYF.

This clone was counted only a few times. The V call is TRBV12-5, the J call TRBJ1-6; D call uncertain. Between the trimmed V and J ends, which lost 2 bases and 7 bases, there was a span of 6 bases. Germline V CDR1 and CDR2: LGHNT, FRNRAP. This CDR3 has 13 residues. CDR3 sequence (DNA): TGTGCTAGTGGTTTGACGGCGAATTCACCCCTCCACTTT. This sequence encodes CASGLTANSPLHF.

The V gene is TRBV19, the J gene TRBJ2-7; a possible D gene is TRBD2 (6 bases). The CDR3 runs to 14 residues. In germline, CDR1 is LNHDA, CDR2 SQIVND (reference sequence). Trimming stripped 3 bases from V and 1 base from J, with 10 bases between. CDR3 nucleotide sequence: TGTGCCAGTAGTATTAGCGGCCGATCCTACGAGCAGTACTTC. It encodes CASSISGRSYEQYF.

This rearrangement joins TRBV11-1 to TRBJ2-3, with a possible D match to TRBD2 (5 bases). Germline CDR1 SGHAT, CDR2 FQDESV (reference sequence). The V and J ends lost 5 bases and 6 bases respectively, with 15 bases between them. CDR3 length: 14 amino acids. The CDR3 nucleotides read TGTGCCAGCAGCCTAGACGGGGTTAAGGATACGCAGTATTTT. Amino acids: CASSLDGVKDTQYF.

This clone has more than one count but fewer than ten. V gene TRBV7-3 combines with J gene TRBJ2-6; 9 bases line up with TRBD2. The J segment lost 0 bases and the V segment lost 5 bases, leaving 14 bases of the junction unmatched. Germline V gives CDR1 SGHTA, CDR2 FQGTGA. The CDR3 runs to 20 residues. The CDR3 sequence: CASSKWGRGGRLSGANVLTF. The CDR3 DNA reads as TGTGCCAGCAGCAAGTGGGGGCGGGGGGGCCGCCTCTCTGGGGCCAACGTCCTGACTTTC.

V and J are TRBV5-1 and TRBJ1-1; D not resolved. The germline V gene has CDR1 SGHRS and CDR2 YFSETQ. V lost 1 base and J 3 bases, leaving 13 bases between the germline ends. The CDR3 covers 15 residues. The CDR3 here is CASSLYVRGDTEAFF. In nucleotides, the CDR3 is TGCGCCAGCAGCTTGTACGTCCGGGGTGACACTGAAGCTTTCTTT.

The chain has TRBV18 and TRBJ1-1, with D maybe TRBD1 (5 bases). CDR3 size: 14 residues. Germline CDR1 and CDR2: KGHSH and LQKENI. V shed 2 bases and J shed 3 bases, with 10 bases lying between them. CDR3 DNA sequence: TGTGCCAGCTCACCAGAAGGAGGGGACACTGAAGCTTTCTTT. Its protein is CASSPEGGDTEAFF. Full variable domain (rest looked up from reference TRBV18 and TRBJ1-1): NAGVMQNPRHLVRRRGQEARLRCSPMKGHSHVYWYRQLPEEGLKFMVYLQKENIIDESGMPKERFSAEFPKEGPSILRIQQVVRGDSAAYFCASSPEGGDTEAFFGQGTRLTVV.

This chain uses TRBV6-5 with TRBJ2-7; 8 positions match TRBD1. The V and J ends lost 6 bases and 3 bases, in that order; junction bases with no gene match: 7. From germline, CDR1 is MNHEY and CDR2 SVGAGI. This CDR3 spans 14 amino acids. CDR3 nucleotides: TGTGCCAGCAGCAGGACAGGGAATATCTACGAGCAGTACTTC. Its translation: CASSRTGNIYEQYF.

V and J are TRBV5-6 and TRBJ1-1; TRBD1 agrees at 7 bases. Per the germline V gene, CDR1 is SGHDT and CDR2 is YYEEEE. Trimming at V came to 4 bases and at J to 5 bases, leaving 14 bases not matched to a gene. The CDR3 spans 16 residues. CDR3 bases: TGTGCCAGCAGCGGAGCCGGGACAGCCGGGAGGACTGAAGCTTTCTTT. Translation gives CASSGAGTAGRTEAFF.

Written as DNA, the CDR3 is TGTGCCAGCAGCCTCGAGCGGGGGAACACCGGGGAGCTGTTTTTT. The encoded protein is CASSLERGNTGELFF. The chain combines TRBV3-1 (or the pseudogene TRBV3-2) with TRBJ2-2; 7 nucleotides agree with TRBD2. The V gene's germline CDR1 is LGHDT and CDR2 YNNKEL (reference sequence). This CDR3 region has 15 residues. The J segment lost 1 base and the V segment lost 4 bases, leaving 3 bases of the junction unmatched.

CDR3 loop: CASSLGGTGRHEQYF. CDR3 sequence (DNA): TGCGCCAGCAGCTTGGGGGGGACAGGGCGGCACGAGCAGTACTTC. The chain uses TRBV5-1 and TRBJ2-7; 9 bases are a match to TRBD1. Germline V gene lookup returns CDR1 SGHRS and CDR2 YFSETQ. This CDR3 is 15 amino acids long. The V gene end was trimmed by 0 bases and the J gene end by 5 bases; junction bases not matched to a gene: 6.

The chain couples TRBV5-4 to TRBJ2-3; 10 bases agree with TRBD2. V gave up 4 bases and J gave up 4 bases; unmatched junction bases: 3. Germline CDR1 is SGHNT and CDR2 is YYREEE (reference sequence). The length of the CDR3 is 14 residues. DNA for the CDR3: TGTGCCAGCAGCCCCGGACTAGCGGCAGATACGCAGTATTTT. Protein sequence: CASSPGLAADTQYF.

The CDR3, as DNA: TGCGCCAGCAGCGACAGTGATAAAGGCGGGGAGCTGTTTTTT. Residues: CASSDSDKGGELFF. The V call is TRBV10-1, the J call TRBJ2-2, with TRBD1 as a possible D gene (5 bases). The CDR3 runs 14 residues. V was trimmed by 6 bases and J by 7 bases, leaving 15 bases between them. In germline, CDR1 is WNHNN, CDR2 SYGVQD (reference sequence).

The chain couples TRBV5-1 to TRBJ1-3; TRBD1 is a possible D gene (6 bases). Trimming took off 5 bases at V and 2 bases at J, with 11 bases between the two ends. Germline V gives CDR1 SGHRS, CDR2 YFSETQ. The CDR3 is 14 amino acids. The CDR3 loop reads CASSNRDTGNTIYF. CDR3 coding DNA: TGCGCCAGCAGTAACCGGGACACTGGAAACACCATATATTTT.

CDR3 nucleotide sequence: TGTGCCAGCAGTGAGGGGACAGGGTCTTATGAAAAACTGTTTTTT. This encodes CASSEGTGSYEKLFF. This sequence joins TRBV6-1 and TRBJ1-4; TRBD1 matches 9 bases. Per the germline V gene, CDR1 is MNHNS and CDR2 is SASEGT. V dropped 3 bases and J dropped 6; count of bases not matched to a gene: 5. The CDR3 consists of 15 residues.

In this sample, this clone turned up a few times. The CDR3 DNA reads as TGTGCCAGCAGTGAAACCCTTAGAAACACCATATATTTT. Translation gives CASSETLRNTIYF. The V and J genes are TRBV6-1 and TRBJ1-3; D gene ambiguous. The ends were cut back, 2 bases at V and 5 bases at J, with 7 bases in the middle. This CDR3 spans 13 amino acids. Germline-derived CDR1 and CDR2 are MNHNS and SASEGT.

V gene TRBV19 combines with J gene TRBJ2-7; 7 bases fit TRBD1. The CDR3 spans 14 residues. With 6 bases clipped from V and 2 bases from J, the junction kept 7 bases outside the gene matches. CDR1 and CDR2 from the germline V gene are LNHDA and SQIVND (reference sequence). The CDR3 region has the DNA TGTGCCAGTAGCCTCACAGGGGCAACCTACGAGCAGTACTTC. This translates into CASSLTGATYEQYF.

V and J are TRBV28 and TRBJ2-7, with 9 bases that match TRBD2. CDR1 and CDR2 from the germline V gene are MDHEN and SYDVKM. The CDR3 covers 15 residues. The V segment lost 5 bases and the J segment 5 bases; nucleotides outside the gene matches: 10. Here the CDR3 reads CASSPGGTSSHEQYF. The CDR3, as DNA: TGTGCCAGCAGTCCCGGTGGGACTAGCAGTCACGAGCAGTACTTC.

This chain uses TRBV19 with TRBJ2-7; D gene ambiguous. CDR1 LNHDA and CDR2 SQIVND come from the germline V gene (reference sequence). The CDR3 loop spans 12 amino acids. Deletions cut 8 bases from V and 5 bases from J, with 13 bases between. This chain's CDR3 is CASDDGLDEQYF. DNA of the CDR3: TGTGCCAGTGACGACGGGTTAGACGAGCAGTACTTC.